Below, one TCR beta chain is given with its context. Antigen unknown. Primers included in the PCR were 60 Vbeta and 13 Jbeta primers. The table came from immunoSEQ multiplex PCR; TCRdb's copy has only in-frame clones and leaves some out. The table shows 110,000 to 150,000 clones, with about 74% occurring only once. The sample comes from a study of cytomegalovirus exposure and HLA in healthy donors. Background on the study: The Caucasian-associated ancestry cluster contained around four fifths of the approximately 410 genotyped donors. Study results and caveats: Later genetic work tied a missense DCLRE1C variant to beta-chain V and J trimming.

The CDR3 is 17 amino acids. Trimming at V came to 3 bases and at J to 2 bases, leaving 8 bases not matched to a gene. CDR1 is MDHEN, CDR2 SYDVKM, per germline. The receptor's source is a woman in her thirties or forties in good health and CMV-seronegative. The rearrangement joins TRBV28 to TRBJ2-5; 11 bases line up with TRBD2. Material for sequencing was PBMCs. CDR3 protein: CASSFYPTSGEQETQYF. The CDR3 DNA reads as TGTGCCAGCAGTTTTTATCCGACTAGCGGGGAACAAGAGACCCAGTACTTC.